The sequence of this T cell receptor (beta chain) was determined in a study of human T cells and chemical hapten exposure. About the research overall: For sensitization, 2% DPC was applied to an approximately 2 cm by approximately 2 cm patch of upper inner arm skin.

Looked up from germline, CDR1 is SGHTA and CDR2 is FQGNSA. CDR3 size: 16 residues. V was cut by 5 bases and J by 4 bases, with 20 bases left in between. Whole-study findings and limits: DPC sensitization did not alter TCRs above 1 in 1000 frequency.

Using its own MiXCR run on the RACE reads, TCRdb lists one record per CDR3 protein. The repertoire holds approximately 80,000 distinct CDR3 sequences, with around 15% as singletons. Time point denoted: pre-sensitization, week 0. Documented treatment: therapeutic diphenylcyclopropenone sensitization with weekly scalp DPC. On this clonotype: Its antigen is undetermined.

The specimen comprised whole blood, sampled in connection with sensitization to the hapten diphenylcyclopropenone (DPC). The rearrangement joins TRBV7-2 to TRBJ2-5, with D possibly called TRBD1 or TRBD2 (6 bases each). The clonotype was recovered from a woman between 45 and 60 years old with alopecia areata. Some clones in this sample may be carry-over from other donors' samples. CDR3 residues: CASSGRGGPERETQYF. The CDR3 nucleotides are TGTGCCAGCAGCGGGAGAGGGGGGCCCGAGCGAGAGACCCAGTACTTC.